These 29 T cell receptor beta chains originate from one sample sequenced in a study of cytomegalovirus exposure and HLA in healthy donors. In the PCR, 60 Vbeta and 13 Jbeta primers were used. Repertoires were generated with immunoSEQ multiplex PCR, while TCRdb's copy carries only in-frame clones and drops some. The table records 97,000 or so clones, about a tenth of them present only once. Sequencing input: PBMCs. These receptors were taken from a man aged 50-59 years in good health and CMV-seropositive.

This clone was recorded a few times. The genes are TRBV30 and TRBJ2-7, with 9 bases aligning to TRBD1. Germline loops: CDR1 GTSNPN, CDR2 SVGIG (reference sequence). The CDR3 loop spans 14 amino acids. The ends lost 1 base at V and 6 bases at J; junction bases unmatched: 7. The CDR3 region is CAWSAQQGASEQYF. CDR3 bases: TGTGCCTGGAGTGCCCAACAGGGGGCTAGCGAGCAGTACTTC.

This clone was seen a handful of times. This chain joins TRBV29-1 and TRBJ2-1; TRBD2 matches 8 bases. CDR1 is SQVTM and CDR2 is ANQGSEA in the germline V gene. V shed 7 bases and J 5 bases; nucleotides not matched to a gene: 13. CDR3 length: 15 residues. The CDR3, as DNA: TGCAGCGGACTGACCGGGACTAGAGGTAACAATGAGCAGTTCTTC. Protein: CSGLTGTRGNNEQFF.

This clone has more than one count but fewer than ten. The genes are TRBV28 and TRBJ2-1; 11 bases fit TRBD1. The germline CDR1 and CDR2 sequences are MDHEN and SYDVKM. Trimming cost V 5 bases and J 9 bases; bases outside gene matches: 9. The CDR3 is made up of 15 amino acids. CDR3 sequence (DNA): TGTGCCAGCAGTCCGGGGACAGGGGGAAAGAGTGAGCAGTTCTTC. Protein: CASSPGTGGKSEQFF.

This chain links TRBV28 with TRBJ2-7, with 7 bases matching TRBD2. The CDR3 sequence is 16 residues long. The V gene's germline CDR1 is MDHEN and CDR2 SYDVKM. V lost 6 bases to trimming and J lost 3 bases; unmatched junction nucleotides: 14. The CDR3 is CASRSRLGRVVYEQYF. In DNA, the CDR3 is TGTGCCAGCAGATCTCGCCTGGGGAGGGTGGTCTACGAGCAGTACTTC.

This clone was seen more than once but under ten times. This chain links TRBV15 with TRBJ2-1; 10 nucleotides line up with TRBD2. Trimming removed 3 bases from V and 8 bases from J; junction bases left unmatched: 13. Germline CDR1 and CDR2: LNHNV and YYDKDF (reference sequence). CDR3 length: 17 amino acids. Here the CDR3 DNA reads TGTGCCACCAGCAGGGGGGCTAGCGGGAGTTCTAGAGATGAGCAGTTCTTC. This encodes CATSRGASGSSRDEQFF.

This clone has a handful of counts. V and J are TRBV7-2 and TRBJ1-1, with D possibly being TRBD1 (6 bases). V lost 1 base and J 5 bases, leaving 14 bases between the germline ends. This CDR3 is 15 amino acids long. In germline, CDR1 is SGHTA, CDR2 FQGNSA. The CDR3 reads CASSLVQGLGTEAFF. The CDR3 DNA reads TGTGCCAGCAGCTTAGTACAGGGCCTGGGGACTGAAGCTTTCTTT.

This clone was observed a few times. The chain recombines TRBV28 with TRBJ2-7, with 8 bases matching TRBD1. Germline-derived CDR1 and CDR2 are MDHEN and SYDVKM. This CDR3 is built from 17 residues. Trimming took 3 bases from V and 4 from J; bases not matched to a gene: 14. Written as DNA, the CDR3 is TGTGCCAGCAGTTTCGGGTTTGGACAGGGAAGTTTATACGAGCAGTACTTC. It codes for CASSFGFGQGSLYEQYF.

In this sample, this clone turned up a few times. V is TRBV28 and J is TRBJ1-2; TRBD1 matches at 10 bases. Germline lookup yields CDR1 MDHEN and CDR2 SYDVKM. The V segment lost 5 bases and the J segment 4 bases; nucleotides outside the gene matches: 7. The CDR3 is 15 residues long. In DNA, the CDR3 is TGTGCCAGCAGTGTACCGGGACAGGGGCCCTATGGCTACACCTTC. Translation: CASSVPGQGPYGYTF.

This clone was counted between two and nine times. The chain uses TRBV6-5 and TRBJ2-5; 8 nucleotides align to TRBD2. The J call is in doubt because the DNA end fits TRBJ2-7 better. CDR1 and CDR2 from the germline V gene are MNHEY and SVGAGI. The CDR3 is 13 residues long. The CDR3 DNA reads TGTGCCAGCCGAAGCGGGAGTTCGGGCGAGCAGTACTTC. Translated, it gives CASRSGSSGEQYF.

This clone occurred many times. Distinct nucleotide sequences in the sample also encode this CDR3. V gene TRBV29-1 combines with J gene TRBJ1-1; D unclear. Deletions cut 7 bases from V and 4 bases from J, with 13 bases between. Germline V CDR1 and CDR2: SQVTM, ANQGSEA. This CDR3 has 12 amino acids. The CDR3 bases are TGCAGCGCGCACTGGGAGATCACTGAAGCTTTCTTT. Residues: CSAHWEITEAFF. Full variable domain (missing parts from reference TRBV29-1 and TRBJ1-1): SAVISQKPSRDICQRGTSLTIQCQVDSQVTMMFWYRQQPGQSLTLIATANQGSEATYESGFVIDKFPISRPNLTFSTLTVSNMSPEDSSIYLCSAHWEITEAFFGQGTRLTVV.

CDR3 sequence reads: CAWTLYNEQFF. As DNA, the CDR3 is TGTGCCTGGACTCTCTACAATGAGCAGTTCTTC. The V and J genes are TRBV30 and TRBJ2-1; D not certain. V was cut by 4 bases and J by 3 bases, with 4 bases left in between. The CDR3 length is 11 residues. Germline CDR1 reads GTSNPN; CDR2 reads SVGIG (reference sequence). The full variable domain, rest sourced from reference TRBV30 and TRBJ2-1, is SQTIHQWPATLVQPVGSPLSLECTVEGTSNPNLYWYRQAAGRGLQLLFYSVGIGQISSEVPQNLSASRPQDRQFILSSKKLLLSDSGFYLCAWTLYNEQFFGPGTRLTVL.

The chain uses TRBV5-6 and TRBJ2-1, with 11 bases aligning to TRBD2. V shed 0 bases and J 4 bases; nucleotides not matched to a gene: 3. Germline V CDR1 and CDR2: SGHDT, YYEEEE. The CDR3 has 16 amino acids. Here the CDR3 reads CASSLVGTSGYNEQFF. Written as DNA, the CDR3 is TGTGCCAGCAGCTTGGTAGGGACTAGCGGTTACAATGAGCAGTTCTTC.

This clone was detected a few times. The gene calls are TRBV5-4 and TRBJ2-1, with 10 bases that match TRBD2. The germline CDR1 and CDR2 sequences are SGHNT and YYREEE (reference sequence). The V gene end was trimmed by 0 bases and the J gene end by 7 bases; junction bases not matched to a gene: 10. This CDR3 region has 17 residues. The DNA of the CDR3 is TGTGCCAGCAGCTTGGCCTTTCTAGCGGGAGTCTCAAATGAGCAGTTCTTC. This codes for CASSLAFLAGVSNEQFF.

There are a few counts of this clone. The genes are TRBV7-3 and TRBJ1-4; 7 bases map to TRBD1. The CDR3 has 12 residues. Germline loops: CDR1 SGHTA, CDR2 FQGTGA. The junction had 8 bases not matched to a gene; V was cut back by 5 bases and J by 14 bases. CDR3 residues: CASSVRQGWLFF. CDR3 coding DNA: TGTGCCAGCAGCGTAAGACAGGGCTGGCTGTTTTTT.

This clone has more than one count but fewer than ten. This chain joins TRBV6-1 and TRBJ2-4; TRBD2 agrees at 8 bases. Per germline, CDR1 MNHNS and CDR2 SASEGT. The CDR3 is made up of 13 amino acids. J lost 7 bases, V lost 3 bases, and 2 bases had no gene match. The CDR3: CASSDGRGNIQYF. Written as DNA, the CDR3 is TGTGCCAGCAGTGACGGGAGGGGTAACATTCAGTACTTC.

The rearrangement joins TRBV19 to TRBJ1-5; possible D gene TRBD1, 6 bases. Trimming cost V 7 bases and J 7 bases, with 11 bases left between them. Looked up from germline, CDR1 is LNHDA and CDR2 is SQIVND (reference sequence). The CDR3 has 12 amino acids. This CDR3 reads CASTVQGQPQHF. CDR3 nucleotides: TGTGCCAGTACCGTACAGGGACAGCCCCAGCATTTT.

This clone was detected only a few times. Within the sample, other DNA sequences also encode this same CDR3. This chain links TRBV18 with TRBJ1-1; D unclear. Germline CDR1 and CDR2: KGHSH and LQKENI. The CDR3 contains 13 residues. V gave up 2 bases and J gave up 3 bases, with 7 bases separating them. DNA for the CDR3: TGTGCCAGCTCACCAGGCGGGGACACTGAAGCTTTCTTT. Protein product: CASSPGGDTEAFF.

This clone has only a few counts. This sequence joins TRBV25-1 and TRBJ2-7; weak D call: TRBD2 (5 bases). Per the germline V gene, CDR1 is MGHDK and CDR2 is SYGVNS. V shed 1 base and J shed 4 bases, with 11 bases lying between them. CDR3 length: 14 amino acids. The CDR3 protein is CASSEFEGGYEQYF. In DNA form, the CDR3 reads TGTGCCAGCAGTGAATTTGAGGGCGGTTACGAGCAGTACTTC.

The sample holds a few counts of this clone. The chain employs TRBV15 and TRBJ1-5; D is perhaps TRBD1 (6 bases). The CDR3 loop spans 16 amino acids. Trimming took off 0 bases at V and 3 bases at J, with 12 bases between the two ends. CDR1 and CDR2 (germline): LNHNV, YYDKDF (reference sequence). The DNA of the CDR3 is TGTGCCACCAGCAGAGATCCCAGGACAGTCAATCAGCCCCAGCATTTT. Its translation: CATSRDPRTVNQPQHF.

This clone was seen a handful of times. This chain connects TRBV28 to TRBJ1-5, with 11 bases that match TRBD1. The CDR3 totals 14 residues. Germline CDR1 reads MDHEN; CDR2 reads SYDVKM. V shed 7 bases, J shed 10 bases, and the junction held 9 bases outside the gene matches. The CDR3 protein is CASTRTGGKNPQHF. The CDR3 nucleotides read TGTGCCAGCACCCGGACAGGGGGCAAGAATCCCCAGCATTTT. Full variable domain (outside the CDR3, taken from reference TRBV28 and TRBJ1-5): DVKVTQSSRYLVKRTGEKVFLECVQDMDHENMFWYRQDPGLGLRLIYFSYDVKMKEKGDIPEGYSVSREKKERFSLILESASTNQTSMYLCASTRTGGKNPQHFGDGTRLSIL.

The chain carries TRBV23-1 and TRBJ1-2; TRBD1 aligns across 8 bases. TRBV23-1 is known as an ORF, though its function is uncertain. Trimming cost V 4 bases and J 5 bases; bases outside gene matches: 9. The CDR3 sequence is 15 residues long. Here the CDR3 DNA reads TGCGCCAGCAGTCCCCAGGGGGCCTTTTCGTATGGCTACACCTTC. Its protein is CASSPQGAFSYGYTF.

The chain recombines TRBV28 with TRBJ2-1; weak D call: TRBD2 (7 bases). Germline V gene lookup returns CDR1 MDHEN and CDR2 SYDVKM. Trimming took off 9 bases at V and 3 bases at J, with 18 bases between the two ends. The CDR3 has 15 residues. The CDR3 DNA follows: TGTGCCAGTGTCGTAGGGGGGGAACTCTACAATGAGCAGTTCTTC. This encodes CASVVGGELYNEQFF.

The chain is built from TRBV6-1 and TRBJ2-7; 11 nucleotides agree with TRBD2. Germline V CDR1 and CDR2: MNHNS, SASEGT. The CDR3 runs to 16 residues. The V segment lost 5 bases and the J segment 3 bases; nucleotides outside the gene matches: 9. CDR3 in DNA: TGTGCCAGCAGTCAAGGGACTAGCGGATCATACTACGAGCAGTACTTC. Its translation: CASSQGTSGSYYEQYF.

This clone was observed a few times. This CDR3 is CASSLLTANYGYTF. Written as DNA, the CDR3 is TGTGCCAGCAGTTTATTGACAGCTAACTATGGCTACACCTTC. The chain joins TRBV28 to TRBJ1-2; D may be TRBD1 (5 bases). The CDR3 has 14 residues. The germline V gene has CDR1 MDHEN and CDR2 SYDVKM. Trimming took 1 base from V and 0 from J, leaving 6 bases between them.

This clone was seen more than once but under ten times. CDR3 region: CASSPGGERTDTQYF. CDR3 DNA: TGTGCCAGCAGCCCTGGGGGGGAAAGGACAGATACGCAGTATTTT. The chain couples TRBV11-2 to TRBJ2-3; 7 bases are a match to TRBD2. The CDR3 runs to 15 residues. CDR1 SGHAT and CDR2 FQNNGV come from the germline V gene. The V gene end was trimmed by 5 bases and the J gene end by 3 bases; junction bases not matched to a gene: 8.

The genes are TRBV19 and TRBJ2-5; a possible D gene is TRBD1 (5 bases). Germline V CDR1 and CDR2: LNHDA, SQIVND (reference sequence). This CDR3 is built from 15 residues. The V end lost 3 bases, the J end lost 1 base, and 12 bases lay between the germline ends. In nucleotides, the CDR3 is TGTGCCAGTAGTATTAGGGGATCCATCCAAGAGACCCAGTACTTC. Protein: CASSIRGSIQETQYF.

This clone was seen more than once but under ten times. The V and J genes are TRBV7-2 and TRBJ2-7, with 8 bases aligning to TRBD1. In germline, CDR1 is SGHTA, CDR2 FQGNSA. The CDR3 covers 14 residues. V lost 4 bases, J lost 2 bases, and 4 bases stayed unmatched. CDR3 DNA sequence: TGTGCCAGCAGCTCCGGGACAGGAGCCTACGAGCAGTACTTC. Its protein product is CASSSGTGAYEQYF.

This clone was seen once. The CDR3 sequence: CASSPASISGANVLTF. The CDR3 DNA is TGTGCCAGCTCACCAGCGAGTATCTCTGGGGCCAACGTCCTGACTTTC. This chain links TRBV18 with TRBJ2-6; D remains unclear. V was pared by 2 bases and J by 0 bases, with 8 bases between. The CDR3 is 16 residues long. From germline, CDR1 is KGHSH and CDR2 LQKENI.

This clone showed up many times. This chain links TRBV6-6 with TRBJ2-1, with a possible D match to TRBD1 (7 bases). Germline CDR1 and CDR2: MNHNY and SVGAGI (reference sequence). This CDR3 has 12 amino acids. Trimming took off 4 bases at V and 9 bases at J, with 10 bases between the two ends. The CDR3 is CASSFQGGEQFF. The DNA of the CDR3 is TGTGCCAGCAGTTTCCAGGGGGGTGAGCAGTTCTTC.